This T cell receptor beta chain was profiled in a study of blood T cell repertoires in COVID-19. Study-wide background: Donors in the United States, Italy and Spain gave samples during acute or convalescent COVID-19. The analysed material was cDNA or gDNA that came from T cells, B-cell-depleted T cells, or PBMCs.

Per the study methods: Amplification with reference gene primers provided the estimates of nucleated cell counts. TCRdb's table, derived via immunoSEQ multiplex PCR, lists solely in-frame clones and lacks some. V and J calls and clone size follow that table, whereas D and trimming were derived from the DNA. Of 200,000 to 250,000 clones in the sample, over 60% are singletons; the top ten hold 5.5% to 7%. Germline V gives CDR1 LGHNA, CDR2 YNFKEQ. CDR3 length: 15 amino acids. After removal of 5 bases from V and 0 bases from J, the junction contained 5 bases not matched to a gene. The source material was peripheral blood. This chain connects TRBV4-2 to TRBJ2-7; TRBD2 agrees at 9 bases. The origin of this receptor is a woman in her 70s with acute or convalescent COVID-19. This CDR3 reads CASSEGTSSSYEQYF. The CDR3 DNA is TGTGCCAGCAGCGAAGGGACTAGCAGCTCCTACGAGCAGTACTTC.